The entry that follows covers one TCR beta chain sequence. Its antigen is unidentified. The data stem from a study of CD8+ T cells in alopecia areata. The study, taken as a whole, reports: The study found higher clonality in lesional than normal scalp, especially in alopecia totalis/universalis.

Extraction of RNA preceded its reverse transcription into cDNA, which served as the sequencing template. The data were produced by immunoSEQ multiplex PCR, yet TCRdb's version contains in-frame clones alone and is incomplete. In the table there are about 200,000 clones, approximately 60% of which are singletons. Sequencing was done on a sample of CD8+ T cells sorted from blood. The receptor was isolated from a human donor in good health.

The CDR3: CASGSIGYGYTF. The DNA of the CDR3 is TGTGCCAGCGGATCTATCGGCTATGGCTACACCTTC. This chain joins TRBV27 and TRBJ1-2; D gene ambiguous. The germline gives CDR1 MNHEY, CDR2 SMNVEV (reference sequence). The CDR3 spans 12 residues. V lost 8 bases to trimming and J lost 4 bases, with 11 bases between them.